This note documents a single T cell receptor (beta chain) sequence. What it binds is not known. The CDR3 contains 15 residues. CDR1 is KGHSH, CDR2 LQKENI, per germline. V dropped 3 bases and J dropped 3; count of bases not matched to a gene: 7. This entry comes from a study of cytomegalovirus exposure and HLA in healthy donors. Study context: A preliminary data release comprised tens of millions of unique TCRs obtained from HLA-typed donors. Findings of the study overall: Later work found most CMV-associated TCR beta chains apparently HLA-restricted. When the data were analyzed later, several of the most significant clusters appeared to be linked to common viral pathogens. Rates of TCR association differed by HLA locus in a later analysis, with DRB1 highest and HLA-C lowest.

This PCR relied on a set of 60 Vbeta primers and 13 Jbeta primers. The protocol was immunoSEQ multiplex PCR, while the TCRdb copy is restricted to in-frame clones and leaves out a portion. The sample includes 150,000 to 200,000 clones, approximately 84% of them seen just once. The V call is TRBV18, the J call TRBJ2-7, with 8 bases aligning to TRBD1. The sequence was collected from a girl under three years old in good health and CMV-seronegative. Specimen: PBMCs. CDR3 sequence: CASSPAGQGLYEQYF. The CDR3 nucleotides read TGTGCCAGCTCACCGGCCGGACAGGGCCTCTACGAGCAGTACTTC.